The 20 T cell receptor beta chains below were found in one sample sequenced in a study of T cell responses to AZD1222 COVID-19 vaccine (dated by TCRdb to the early 2020s). Interpreted using the paper, the time point label stands for: baseline before first vaccination. To prepare the library, the immunoSEQ multiplex PCR assay was applied. The immuneACCESS repertoire file appears here via TCRdb, limited to in-frame rearrangements. These files lack a portion of the clones; in checked studies, under half of the deficit traces to unresolved V genes, and the cause of the others is not known. The table for this sample lists more than 95,000 clones; more than 75% of them were counted only once. The ten biggest clones cover more than 9% of the sample. The input for sequencing was peripheral blood, taken on day 0 of AZD1222 vaccination. These receptors came from an adult in good health.

Only one count was recorded for this clone. V gene TRBV3-1 (or the pseudogene TRBV3-2) combines with J gene TRBJ2-2, with TRBD2 matching 14 bases. The CDR3 spans 18 residues. The germline CDR1 and CDR2 sequences are LGHDT and YNNKEL (reference sequence). J lost 2 bases, V lost 4 bases, and 6 bases had no gene match. CDR3 residues: CASSPSGTSGRNTGELFF. The CDR3 bases are TGTGCCAGCAGCCCCTCTGGGACTAGCGGGAGAAACACCGGGGAGCTGTTTTTT.

The chain carries TRBV9 and TRBJ2-5; D gene ambiguous. CDR1 and CDR2 from the germline V gene are SGDLS and YYNGEE. V was cut by 0 bases and J by 5 bases, with 11 bases left in between. The CDR3 consists of 14 residues. The CDR3 sequence: CASSVGPGMETQYF. In DNA form, the CDR3 reads TGTGCCAGCAGCGTAGGGCCAGGAATGGAGACCCAGTACTTC.

The chain carries TRBV28 and TRBJ2-2; possibly TRBD1 for D (6 bases). CDR1 is MDHEN and CDR2 is SYDVKM in the germline V gene. The V and J ends lost 6 bases and 3 bases respectively, with 14 bases between them. The CDR3 extends over 15 amino acids. The CDR3 loop is CASSPQGPDTGELFF. CDR3 DNA sequence: TGTGCCAGCAGCCCCCAGGGGCCCGACACCGGGGAGCTGTTTTTT.

J is TRBJ2-1 and V is TRBV30, with 12 bases fitting TRBD2. This CDR3 contains 15 residues. The germline gives CDR1 GTSNPN, CDR2 SVGIG (reference sequence). J gave up 8 bases and V 2 bases, and 7 bases lay outside the gene matches. CDR3 sequence: CAWSLGLAGLDEQFF. The CDR3 coding sequence is TGTGCCTGGAGTCTCGGACTAGCGGGATTGGATGAGCAGTTCTTC.

This clone was counted once. This chain connects TRBV6-1 to TRBJ2-3, with D possibly being TRBD1 (5 bases). The CDR3 runs to 15 residues. With 3 bases removed from V and 7 bases from J, the gap between germline ends came to 17 bases. Germline assignment: CDR1 MNHNS and CDR2 SASEGT. CDR3 loop: CASSEGHRLGHTQYF. CDR3 DNA sequence: TGTGCCAGCAGTGAGGGGCACAGACTCGGGCATACGCAGTATTTT.

This chain joins TRBV7-9 and TRBJ2-7, with 7 bases matching TRBD2. V dropped 5 bases and J dropped 2; count of bases not matched to a gene: 6. Looked up from germline, CDR1 is SEHNR and CDR2 is FQNEAQ (reference sequence). The length of the CDR3 is 14 residues. The CDR3: CASSLGLDAYEQYF. CDR3 sequence (DNA): TGTGCCAGCAGCCTCGGACTAGATGCCTACGAGCAGTACTTC.

The chain joins TRBV7-9 to TRBJ2-5; the match to TRBD1 covers 7 bases. The germline V gene encodes CDR1 SEHNR and CDR2 FQNEAQ (reference sequence). V dropped 5 bases and J dropped 2; count of bases not matched to a gene: 5. The CDR3 sequence is 14 residues long. CDR3 loop: CASSKGDRQETQYF. The CDR3 nucleotides are TGTGCCAGCAGCAAAGGGGACAGACAAGAGACCCAGTACTTC.

The J gene is TRBJ2-7, the V gene TRBV9, with TRBD2 matching over 14 bases. The junction had 6 bases not matched to a gene; V was cut back by 3 bases and J by 4 bases. This CDR3 contains 16 residues. Germline CDR1 and CDR2: SGDLS and YYNGEE. For the CDR3, the DNA is TGTGCCAGCAGCGCTGGGACTAGCGGGAGTTTGTACGAGCAGTACTTC. It encodes CASSAGTSGSLYEQYF.

CDR3 DNA sequence: TGTGCCAGCAGTTCTCGGGAGGGCCTGGGGGATACGCAGTATTTT. It codes for CASSSREGLGDTQYF. The V gene is TRBV28, the J gene TRBJ2-3, with 8 bases lining up with TRBD2. The CDR3 consists of 15 residues. V lost 4 bases, J lost 6 bases, and 9 bases stayed unmatched. Germline-derived CDR1 and CDR2 are MDHEN and SYDVKM.

This chain uses TRBV5-4 with TRBJ2-1; D call uncertain. Looked up from germline, CDR1 is SGHNT and CDR2 is YYREEE (reference sequence). V was shortened by 0 bases and J by 0 bases, with 7 bases between the two germline ends. This CDR3 region has 15 residues. The CDR3 DNA reads TGTGCCAGCAGCTTGGATCCGGTCTCCTACAATGAGCAGTTCTTC. It yields the protein CASSLDPVSYNEQFF.

The V and J genes are TRBV18 and TRBJ2-7; D may be TRBD2 (6 bases). CDR1 is KGHSH, CDR2 LQKENI, per germline. V lost 8 bases, J lost 2 bases, and 13 bases lay in between. The CDR3 runs to 13 residues. The CDR3 here is CASAPGTAYEQYF. For the CDR3, the DNA is TGTGCCAGCGCCCCCGGGACTGCCTACGAGCAGTACTTC.

This rearrangement joins TRBV10-3 to TRBJ2-1; TRBD2 is a possible D gene (6 bases). Germline-derived CDR1 and CDR2 are ENHRY and SYGVKD. V was trimmed by 5 bases and J by 4 bases, leaving 15 bases between them. This CDR3 comprises 15 residues. The CDR3 is CAISPGGTLYNEQFF. CDR3 DNA sequence: TGTGCCATCAGTCCAGGAGGGACCCTTTACAATGAGCAGTTCTTC.

This chain uses TRBV19 with TRBJ2-1; D unclear. Trimming removed 3 bases at V and 5 bases at J, with 14 bases between. Looked up from germline, CDR1 is LNHDA and CDR2 is SQIVND (reference sequence). CDR3 size: 15 residues. The CDR3 DNA sequence: TGTGCCAGTAGTATGTCCCTGTGGGGAAACAATGAGCAGTTCTTC. Its protein product is CASSMSLWGNNEQFF.

The chain uses TRBV28 and TRBJ1-1; D gene uncertain. Trimming took off 6 bases at V and 4 bases at J, with 21 bases between the two ends. In germline, CDR1 is MDHEN, CDR2 SYDVKM. The CDR3 is 16 residues long. For the CDR3, the DNA is TGTGCCAGCAGCCTTGGGGTCACCTTTATGGGCACTGAAGCTTTCTTT. Its translation is CASSLGVTFMGTEAFF.

The chain is built from TRBV10-1 and TRBJ1-2; no definite D call. V was cut by 0 bases and J by 6 bases, with 8 bases left in between. This CDR3 region has 13 residues. In germline, CDR1 is WNHNN, CDR2 SYGVQD (reference sequence). As DNA, the CDR3 is TGCGCCAGCAGTGAGTCGGGGAGCCATGGCTACACCTTC. This codes for CASSESGSHGYTF.

This chain joins TRBV5-4 and TRBJ2-1, with D possibly called TRBD1 or TRBD2 (5 bases each). Germline V gene lookup returns CDR1 SGHNT and CDR2 YYREEE (reference sequence). V lost 4 bases, J lost 0 bases, and 8 bases lay in between. The CDR3 is made up of 14 amino acids. The CDR3 protein is CASSPGGSYNEQFF. The CDR3 DNA reads as TGTGCCAGCAGCCCTGGGGGCTCCTACAATGAGCAGTTCTTC.

The rearrangement joins TRBV28 to TRBJ1-2; D gene unclear. CDR1 and CDR2 from the germline V gene are MDHEN and SYDVKM. Trimming pared 10 bases from V and 4 bases from J, leaving 13 bases between. The CDR3 sequence is 12 residues long. The CDR3 sequence: CATSPTVYGYTF. The CDR3 DNA sequence: TGTGCCACCTCCCCAACCGTCTATGGCTACACCTTC.

V gene TRBV29-1 combines with J gene TRBJ2-7; D may match TRBD1 or TRBD2 (6 bases each). V lost 6 bases, J lost 2 bases, and 8 bases lay in between. CDR3 length: 11 amino acids. CDR1 and CDR2 from the germline V gene are SQVTM and ANQGSEA. The CDR3 DNA reads as TGCAGCGTAGGGGGGACCTACGAGCAGTACTTC. Protein product: CSVGGTYEQYF.

The rearrangement uses TRBV7-2 and TRBJ1-5; D gene unclear. Germline CDR1 reads SGHTA; CDR2 reads FQGNSA. The V end lost 2 bases, the J end lost 0 bases, and 5 bases lay between the germline ends. The CDR3 has 14 amino acids. CDR3 in amino acids: CASSLYYSNQPQHF. The CDR3 region has the DNA TGTGCCAGCAGCTTATACTATAGCAATCAGCCCCAGCATTTT.

The gene calls are TRBV3-1 (or the pseudogene TRBV3-2) and TRBJ1-5; D might be TRBD1 (6 bases). Germline V gene lookup returns CDR1 LGHDT and CDR2 YNNKEL (reference sequence). The CDR3 consists of 15 residues. Trimming took off 4 bases at V and 5 bases at J, with 15 bases between the two ends. The CDR3 bases are TGTGCCAGCAGCCGGAGGGGGGTGGAGGATCAGCCCCAGCATTTT. It codes for CASSRRGVEDQPQHF.